Below, one T cell receptor beta chain is given with its context. Its target is not known. CDR3 length equals 13 residues. V lost 0 bases to trimming and J lost 4 bases, with 7 bases between them. Germline V gives CDR1 SGHNT, CDR2 YYREEE (reference sequence). This entry is derived from a study of cytomegalovirus exposure and HLA in healthy donors. Study conclusions and caveats: For TCR beta chains, V- and J-gene trimming was later linked to a missense DCLRE1C variant. Later, an analysis showed that TCR beta chains associated with HLA were more clonally expanded than others that were equally common. Among immune exposure information, only CMV serostatus was available.

Whereas donors were nominally healthy upon sampling, unrecorded immune exposures were probable. The PCR employed 60 Vbeta primers together with 13 Jbeta primers. Libraries were prepared by immunoSEQ multiplex PCR; TCRdb keeps only in-frame clonotypes and omits some of them. Of about 130,000 clones listed, 74% are singletons. This sequence originates from a woman aged 45-65 years in good health and CMV-seropositive. The chain carries TRBV5-4 and TRBJ1-2; the D is unclear. Sequenced input: PBMCs. CDR3 protein: CASSLGGSYGYTF. In nucleotides, the CDR3 is TGTGCCAGCAGCTTGGGAGGATCCTATGGCTACACCTTC.